A single sample is the source of the 24 T cell receptor beta chains below, sequenced in a study of shared clonotypes between healthy human individuals. Only in-frame clones appear in the TCRdb table, and some are missing; sequencing was by immunoSEQ multiplex PCR. Of approximately 2.1 million clones listed, over 90% are singletons. Sequenced: naive CD4+ T cells from PBMCs. Subset denoted: CD45RA+ positively selected. The receptors were gathered from a man aged 18 to 35 in good health. Some clones in this sample may be carry-over from other donors' samples.

The chain links TRBV6-1 to TRBJ2-7, with TRBD1 matching over 8 bases. V lost 2 bases, J lost 9 bases, and 15 bases stayed unmatched. Germline lookup yields CDR1 MNHNS and CDR2 SASEGT. CDR3 length equals 16 residues. The CDR3 DNA reads as TGTGCCAGCAGTGAATTAAGGACAGGGAGGATTAACGCGCAGTACTTC. It specifies CASSELRTGRINAQYF.

V and J are TRBV7-2 and TRBJ2-1; D uncertain. From germline, CDR1 is SGHTA and CDR2 FQGNSA. V was clipped by 3 bases and J by 6 bases, with 12 bases between them. The CDR3 runs 14 residues. The CDR3 bases are TGTGCCAGCAGCTTGTACTGGACCTCCAATGAGCAGTTCTTC. Translation gives CASSLYWTSNEQFF.

V usage is TRBV23-1 and J usage is TRBJ2-3; 9 bases are a match to TRBD1. TRBV23-1 qualifies as an ORF whose function is uncertain. After removal of 0 bases from V and 7 bases from J, the junction contained 8 bases not matched to a gene. The CDR3 has 16 residues. The CDR3 sequence: CASSQSATGGSNTQYF. The CDR3 region has the DNA TGCGCCAGCAGTCAATCCGCGACAGGGGGTTCAAATACGCAGTATTTT.

V gene TRBV5-1 combines with J gene TRBJ2-5; 8 bases line up with TRBD2. Per the germline V gene, CDR1 is SGHRS and CDR2 is YFSETQ. The CDR3 sequence is 13 residues long. The junction had 2 bases not matched to a gene; V was cut back by 3 bases and J by 4 bases. Here the CDR3 DNA reads TGCGCCAGCAGCTACCGGGGGGGAGAGACCCAGTACTTC. As protein: CASSYRGGETQYF.

This clone showed up just a few times. The genes are TRBV27 and TRBJ1-1; D is undetermined. CDR3 length: 13 amino acids. V shed 5 bases and J shed 5 bases, with 12 bases lying between them. Germline-derived CDR1 and CDR2 are MNHEY and SMNVEV (reference sequence). In DNA, the CDR3 is TGTGCCAGCAGTAGATCCAGGATGACTGAAGCTTTCTTT. Its protein is CASSRSRMTEAFF.

V is TRBV6-5 and J is TRBJ2-6, with D possibly matching TRBD1 (6 bases). The V end was cut by 6 bases, the J end by 0 bases, with 9 bases between. Germline CDR1 and CDR2: MNHEY and SVGAGI. The CDR3 covers 15 residues. CDR3 amino acids: CASSRDNSGANVLTF. The CDR3 DNA reads as TGTGCCAGCAGCCGGGACAACTCTGGGGCCAACGTCCTGACTTTC.

CDR3 nucleotides: TGTGCCAGCAGGGCTAGTGGGAGGGAGACCCAGTACTTC. Amino acid sequence: CASRASGRETQYF. The V gene is TRBV28, the J gene TRBJ2-5; D is possibly TRBD2 (6 bases). The CDR3 length is 13 residues. V lost 6 bases, J lost 5 bases, and 13 bases lay in between. The germline gives CDR1 MDHEN, CDR2 SYDVKM.

In the case of this clone: This same CDR3 is encoded by further DNA sequences in the sample. The chain joins TRBV9 to TRBJ2-1; D remains ambiguous. This CDR3 is built from 15 residues. Germline CDR1 reads SGDLS; CDR2 reads YYNGEE. The V end lost 0 bases, the J end lost 2 bases, and 9 bases lay between the germline ends. CDR3 DNA sequence: TGTGCCAGCAGCGTAGGGGGTCGCCCCTACAATGAGCAGTTCTTC. Amino acids: CASSVGGRPYNEQFF.

This clone is a singleton in its sample. The chain links TRBV7-9 to TRBJ1-6, with D possibly matching TRBD1 (6 bases). The germline V and J ends were trimmed by 4 bases and 9 bases, with 19 bases remaining between them. Germline loops: CDR1 SEHNR, CDR2 FQNEAQ (reference sequence). This CDR3 spans 16 amino acids. CDR3 amino acids: CASSYPRGEASSPLHF. The CDR3 DNA reads TGTGCCAGCAGCTACCCGAGGGGGGAGGCGTCTTCACCCCTCCACTTT.

The genes are TRBV29-1 and TRBJ2-1; TRBD1 or TRBD2 may be the D gene (5 bases each). Trimming took 6 bases from V and 9 from J, leaving 12 bases between them. The CDR3 sequence is 11 residues long. Germline CDR1 is SQVTM and CDR2 is ANQGSEA. CDR3 bases: TGCAGCGTCACCGAGGGGACTGAGCAGTTCTTC. It codes for CSVTEGTEQFF.

The rearrangement links TRBV15 to TRBJ2-2, with D perhaps TRBD2 (6 bases). The V and J ends lost 3 bases and 4 bases respectively, with 18 bases between them. This CDR3 region has 17 residues. The germline V gene has CDR1 LNHNV and CDR2 YYDKDF (reference sequence). The CDR3 sequence is CATSSPRGTASTGELFF. CDR3 DNA sequence: TGTGCCACCAGCAGCCCCCGGGGGACGGCGAGCACCGGGGAGCTGTTTTTT.

The table lists this clone with a count of one. This chain connects TRBV7-9 to TRBJ1-1, with a possible D match to TRBD1 (5 bases). The CDR3 extends over 13 amino acids. CDR1 SEHNR and CDR2 FQNEAQ come from the germline V gene (reference sequence). Trimming stripped 6 bases from V and 2 bases from J, with 10 bases between. The CDR3: CASSPGDNTEAFF. The CDR3 DNA reads TGTGCCAGCAGTCCGGGGGACAACACTGAAGCTTTCTTT.

The chain couples TRBV28 to TRBJ1-1; D is uncertain. The V gene lost 8 bases and the J gene lost 0 bases, with 16 bases spanning the gap. The CDR3 sequence is 15 residues long. Germline loops: CDR1 MDHEN, CDR2 SYDVKM. The CDR3: CASDDTRSMNTEAFF. In DNA form, the CDR3 reads TGTGCCAGCGACGACACGAGGAGTATGAACACTGAAGCTTTCTTT.

This chain connects TRBV2 to TRBJ2-2; 8 bases agree with TRBD1. The CDR3 contains 17 residues. Germline V lookup: CDR1 SNHLY, CDR2 FYNNEI. Germline trimming cut 3 bases from V and 5 bases from J; bases unmatched to any gene: 11. CDR3 in amino acids: CASSDNPGTGSTGELFF. For the CDR3, the DNA is TGTGCCAGCAGTGACAACCCCGGGACAGGTTCTACCGGGGAGCTGTTTTTT.

The sample holds one count of this clone. This chain uses TRBV4-1 with TRBJ2-1; TRBD2 matches at 8 bases. CDR1 and CDR2 (germline): MGHRA, YSYEKL. V lost 2 bases and J lost 6; bases outside the gene matches: 6. The CDR3 totals 15 residues. The CDR3 is CASSQLFGLANEQFF. For the CDR3, the DNA is TGCGCCAGCAGCCAACTCTTCGGACTAGCCAATGAGCAGTTCTTC.

V gene TRBV5-1 combines with J gene TRBJ1-3; D gene ambiguous. Germline V gene sequence: CDR1 SGHRS, CDR2 YFSETQ. This CDR3 comprises 15 residues. V lost 3 bases and J 2 bases, leaving 12 bases between the germline ends. The CDR3 spells CASSSDGYAGNTIYF. The CDR3 nucleotides are TGCGCCAGCAGCTCGGACGGATACGCTGGAAACACCATATATTTT.

V and J are TRBV28 and TRBJ1-2, with D possibly matching TRBD1 (5 bases). The germline gives CDR1 MDHEN, CDR2 SYDVKM. The ends were cut back, 7 bases at V and 4 bases at J, with 19 bases in the middle. CDR3 length: 15 residues. The CDR3 here is CASTINRGGSYGYTF. CDR3 DNA: TGTGCCAGCACCATTAACCGGGGGGGGTCCTATGGCTACACCTTC.

The chain uses TRBV5-1 and TRBJ2-7; 11 bases agree with TRBD2. There are 16 residues in the CDR3. V lost 0 bases, J lost 4 bases, and 6 bases stayed unmatched. CDR1 and CDR2 (germline): SGHRS, YFSETQ. The CDR3 loop is CASSLATLAGGYEQYF. CDR3 DNA sequence: TGCGCCAGCAGCTTGGCCACTCTAGCGGGAGGATACGAGCAGTACTTC.

This clone was counted a single time. The chain joins TRBV5-1 to TRBJ1-4; no definite D call. The CDR3 totals 14 residues. Trimming shortened V by 0 bases and J by 4 bases, and 7 bases separated the two germline ends. The germline V gene encodes CDR1 SGHRS and CDR2 YFSETQ. CDR3 region: CASSLAGINEKLFF. The CDR3 nucleotides are TGCGCCAGCAGCTTGGCGGGGATTAATGAAAAACTGTTTTTT.

The gene calls are TRBV4-2 and TRBJ1-5; D remains unclear. The germline V gene encodes CDR1 LGHNA and CDR2 YNFKEQ. V lost 0 bases and J 2 bases, leaving 5 bases between the germline ends. The CDR3 has 14 amino acids. DNA of the CDR3: TGTGCCAGCAGCCAAGATTTTCGCAATCAGCCCCAGCATTTT. Residues: CASSQDFRNQPQHF.

The J gene is TRBJ1-5, the V gene TRBV7-2; TRBD1 matches 12 bases. Per the germline V gene, CDR1 is SGHTA and CDR2 is FQGNSA. This CDR3 comprises 17 residues. J gave up 7 bases and V 5 bases, and 12 bases lay outside the gene matches. CDR3 amino acids: CASSLAGTGGLDQPQHF. Here the CDR3 DNA reads TGTGCCAGCAGCCTGGCCGGGACAGGGGGCTTAGACCAGCCCCAGCATTTT.

The V gene is TRBV30, the J gene TRBJ2-1; TRBD2 aligns across 14 bases. This CDR3 comprises 18 residues. Trimming removed 3 bases from V and 12 bases from J; junction bases left unmatched: 19. CDR1 is GTSNPN and CDR2 is SVGIG in the germline V gene (reference sequence). This CDR3 is CAWSRRVGGLAGGRGQFF. As DNA, the CDR3 is TGTGCCTGGAGCCGAAGGGTGGGCGGACTAGCGGGAGGTAGAGGGCAGTTCTTC.

The V gene is TRBV5-1, the J gene TRBJ1-4; D uncertain. The CDR3 totals 14 residues. V was trimmed by 0 bases and J by 8 bases, leaving 11 bases between them. The germline V gene has CDR1 SGHRS and CDR2 YFSETQ. In DNA, the CDR3 is TGCGCCAGCAGCTTGGGGGCGTCAAGGGAAAAACTGTTTTTT. It translates to CASSLGASREKLFF.

Comments on this clone: In the same sample, other DNA sequences code for this CDR3. V and J are TRBV19 and TRBJ2-1, with 14 bases identical to TRBD2. Trimming cost V 5 bases and J 7 bases; bases outside gene matches: 4. In germline, CDR1 is LNHDA, CDR2 SQIVND (reference sequence). This CDR3 is built from 15 residues. The CDR3 nucleotides are TGTGCCAGTAGTTTAGGACTAGCGGGAGGAAATGAGCAGTTCTTC. It translates to CASSLGLAGGNEQFF.